This paragraph reports one T cell receptor beta chain. Its matching antigen is unknown. The record originates from a study of CD8+CD57+ T cells in acquired aplastic anemia. Individuals selected for sequencing had exhibited CD8+CD57+ cell expansion on flow cytometry. Blood was sampled before the patients had received any therapy. The study, taken as a whole, reports: Patients and controls shared some 30 CD8+ CDR3 sequences. Any difference that existed in CD8+ Simpson's diversity between patients and controls was not significant.

CDR1 and CDR2 from the germline V gene are LNHDA and SQIVND (reference sequence). The CDR3 loop spans 15 amino acids. The V and J ends lost 4 bases and 6 bases, in that order; junction bases with no gene match: 9. Genomic DNA was employed as the template in profiling TCR beta VDJ and CDR3. TCRdb re-analysed the reads in MiXCR, keeping a single row per CDR3 protein. The sample carries 150,000 to 200,000 distinct CDR3 sequences, roughly 60% recorded once. This TCR was sampled from a human donor with aplastic anemia. V and J are TRBV19 and TRBJ2-5; 9 bases fit TRBD1. Source material: sorted CD4+, CD8+, or CD8+CD57+ T cells (not recorded which) from PBMCs. Here the CDR3 reads CASSTGQGGGQTQYF. The CDR3 DNA follows: TGTGCCAGTAGTACGGGACAGGGAGGCGGACAGACCCAGTACTTC.